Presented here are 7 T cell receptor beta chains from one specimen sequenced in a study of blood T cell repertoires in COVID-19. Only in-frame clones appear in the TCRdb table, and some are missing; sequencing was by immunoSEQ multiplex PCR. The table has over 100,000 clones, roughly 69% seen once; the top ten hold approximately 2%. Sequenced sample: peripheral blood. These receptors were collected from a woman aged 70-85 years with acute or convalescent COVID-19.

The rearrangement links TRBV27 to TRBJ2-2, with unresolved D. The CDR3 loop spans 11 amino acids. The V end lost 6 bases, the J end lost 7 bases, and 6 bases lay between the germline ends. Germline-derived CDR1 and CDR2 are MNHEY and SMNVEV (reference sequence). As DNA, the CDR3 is TGTGCCAGCAGGTCTATCGGGGAGCTGTTTTTT. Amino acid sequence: CASRSIGELFF.

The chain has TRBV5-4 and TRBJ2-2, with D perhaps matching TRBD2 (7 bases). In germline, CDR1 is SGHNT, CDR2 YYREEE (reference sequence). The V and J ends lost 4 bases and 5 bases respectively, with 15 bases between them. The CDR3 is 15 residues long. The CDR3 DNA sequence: TGTGCCAGCAGCGTAGCGGGTAGGGGGACCGGGGAGCTGTTTTTT. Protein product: CASSVAGRGTGELFF.

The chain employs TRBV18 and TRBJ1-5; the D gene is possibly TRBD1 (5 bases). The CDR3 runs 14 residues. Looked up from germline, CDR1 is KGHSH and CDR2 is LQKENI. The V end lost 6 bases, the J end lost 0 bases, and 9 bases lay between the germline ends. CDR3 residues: CASSQTDSNQPQHF. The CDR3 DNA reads TGTGCCAGCTCCCAGACAGATAGCAATCAGCCCCAGCATTTT.

The CDR3 is CASSLDGTAQETQYF. The CDR3 region has the DNA TGCGCCAGCAGCTTGGATGGGACAGCGCAAGAGACCCAGTACTTC. This chain uses TRBV5-1 with TRBJ2-5, with TRBD1 identical over 7 bases. This CDR3 spans 15 amino acids. CDR1 and CDR2 from the germline V gene are SGHRS and YFSETQ. V lost 0 bases, J lost 2 bases, and 4 bases stayed unmatched. Full variable domain (rest looked up from reference TRBV5-1 and TRBJ2-5): KAGVTQTPRYLIKTRGQQVTLSCSPISGHRSVSWYQQTPGQGLQFLFEYFSETQRNKGNFPGRFSGRQFSNSRSEMNVSTLELGDSALYLCASSLDGTAQETQYFGPGTRLLVL.

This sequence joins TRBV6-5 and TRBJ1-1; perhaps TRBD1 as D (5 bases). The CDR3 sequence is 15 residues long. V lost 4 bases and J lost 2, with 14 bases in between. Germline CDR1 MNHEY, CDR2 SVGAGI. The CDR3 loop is CASSSEPTVNTEAFF. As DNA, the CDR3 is TGTGCCAGCAGTTCCGAGCCGACAGTTAACACTGAAGCTTTCTTT.

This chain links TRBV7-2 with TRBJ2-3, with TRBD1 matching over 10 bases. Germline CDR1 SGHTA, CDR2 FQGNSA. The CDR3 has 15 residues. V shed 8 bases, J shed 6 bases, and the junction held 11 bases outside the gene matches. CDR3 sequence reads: CASSRTGGNRDTQYF. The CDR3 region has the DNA TGTGCCAGCTCCCGGACAGGGGGGAATCGGGATACGCAGTATTTT.

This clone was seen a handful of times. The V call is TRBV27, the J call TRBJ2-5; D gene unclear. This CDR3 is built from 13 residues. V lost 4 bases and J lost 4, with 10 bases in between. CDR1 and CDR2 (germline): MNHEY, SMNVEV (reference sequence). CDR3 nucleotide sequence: TGTGCCAGCAGTTCTTCTTTTCGAGAGACCCAGTACTTC. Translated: CASSSSFRETQYF.